The sequence of this T cell receptor (beta chain) was determined in a study of blood T cell repertoires in COVID-19. Background on the study: Samples taken during acute and convalescent COVID-19 were collected in the United States, Italy and Spain.

Followed longitudinally, the Seattle patients had been enrolled during active infection. V was trimmed by 6 bases and J by 6 bases, leaving 12 bases between them. This CDR3 has 13 residues. In the authors' methods: Researchers report that nucleated cell counts were estimated from reference gene primer amplification. Generated by immunoSEQ multiplex PCR, the TCRdb table keeps only in-frame clones and is missing some. Clone size and V and J calls were adopted from that table, with D and trimming inferred from the DNA. The repertoire includes approximately 260,000 clones, around 90% of them detected once, and roughly a tenth sits in the top ten.

This sequence joins TRBV12-3 or TRBV12-4 and TRBJ1-5, with a weak D call TRBD1 (6 bases). The receptor was derived from a woman aged 70-85 years with COVID-19, enrolled during active disease. Sample: peripheral blood. DNA of the CDR3: TGTGCCAGCAGCACACAGGGTTTTCAGCCCCAGCATTTT. Residues: CASSTQGFQPQHF.